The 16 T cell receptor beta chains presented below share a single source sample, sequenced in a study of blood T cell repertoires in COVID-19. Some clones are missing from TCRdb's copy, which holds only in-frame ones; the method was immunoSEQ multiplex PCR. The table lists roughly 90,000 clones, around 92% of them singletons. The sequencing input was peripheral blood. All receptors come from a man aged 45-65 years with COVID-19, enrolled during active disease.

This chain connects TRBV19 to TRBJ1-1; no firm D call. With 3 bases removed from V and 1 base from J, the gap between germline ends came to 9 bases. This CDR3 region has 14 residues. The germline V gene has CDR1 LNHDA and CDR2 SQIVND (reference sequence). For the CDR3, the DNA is TGTGCCAGTAGTATCATTACACCGAACACTGAAGCTTTCTTT. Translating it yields CASSIITPNTEAFF.

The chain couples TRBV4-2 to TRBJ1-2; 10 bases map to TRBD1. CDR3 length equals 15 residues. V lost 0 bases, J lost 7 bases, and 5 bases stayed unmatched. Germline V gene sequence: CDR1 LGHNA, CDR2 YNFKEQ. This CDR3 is CASSQDRTGGIGYTF. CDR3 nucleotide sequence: TGTGCCAGCAGCCAAGATCGGACAGGGGGAATTGGCTACACCTTC.

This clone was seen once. Here the CDR3 DNA reads TGTGCCAGCATTCCGGACAGGGGGGACTATGGCTACACCTTC. Its protein product is CASIPDRGDYGYTF. V usage is TRBV27 and J usage is TRBJ1-2; 10 bases align to TRBD1. The germline V gene encodes CDR1 MNHEY and CDR2 SMNVEV (reference sequence). The CDR3 runs to 14 residues. After removal of 7 bases from V and 3 bases from J, the junction contained 5 bases not matched to a gene.

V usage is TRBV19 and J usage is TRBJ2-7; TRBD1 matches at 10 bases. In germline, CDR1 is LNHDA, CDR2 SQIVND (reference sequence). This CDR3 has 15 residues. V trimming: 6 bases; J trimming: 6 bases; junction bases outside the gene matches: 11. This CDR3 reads CASRFSGTGAVEQYF. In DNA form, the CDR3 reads TGTGCCAGTAGATTCTCCGGGACAGGGGCGGTCGAGCAGTACTTC.

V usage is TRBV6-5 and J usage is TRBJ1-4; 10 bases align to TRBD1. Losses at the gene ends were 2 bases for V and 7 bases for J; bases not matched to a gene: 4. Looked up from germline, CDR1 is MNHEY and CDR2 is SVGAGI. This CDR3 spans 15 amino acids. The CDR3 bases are TGTGCCAGCAGTTACACCGGGACAGGGGCTGAAAAACTGTTTTTT. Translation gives CASSYTGTGAEKLFF.

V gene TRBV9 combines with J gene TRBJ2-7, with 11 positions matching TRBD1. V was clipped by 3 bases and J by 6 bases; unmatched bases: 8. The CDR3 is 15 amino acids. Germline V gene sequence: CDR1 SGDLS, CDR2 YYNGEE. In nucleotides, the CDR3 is TGTGCCAGCAGCGCAGCGCCGGACAGGGGGCGCGAGCAGTACTTC. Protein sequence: CASSAAPDRGREQYF.

The CDR3 nucleotides read TGTGCCAGCACCTCAACAGGGAACAATAATTCACCCCTCCACTTT. Amino acid sequence: CASTSTGNNNSPLHF. The V and J genes are TRBV6-6 and TRBJ1-6; TRBD1 might be the D (6 bases). CDR3 length: 15 amino acids. V was shortened by 7 bases and J by 5 bases, with 15 bases between the two germline ends. Germline V gene lookup returns CDR1 MNHNY and CDR2 SVGAGI (reference sequence).

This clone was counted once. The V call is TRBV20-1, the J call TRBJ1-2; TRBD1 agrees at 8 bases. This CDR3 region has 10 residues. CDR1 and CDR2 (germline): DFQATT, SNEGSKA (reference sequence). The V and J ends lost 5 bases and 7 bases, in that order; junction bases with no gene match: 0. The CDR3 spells CSAGQGGYTF. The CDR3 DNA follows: TGCAGTGCTGGACAGGGTGGCTACACCTTC.

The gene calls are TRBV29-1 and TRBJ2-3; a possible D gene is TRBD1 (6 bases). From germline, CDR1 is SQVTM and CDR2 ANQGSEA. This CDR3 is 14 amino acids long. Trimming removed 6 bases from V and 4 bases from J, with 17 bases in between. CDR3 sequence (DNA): TGCAGCGTATCACAGGGTCTTGGCTCAGATACGCAGTATTTT. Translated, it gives CSVSQGLGSDTQYF.

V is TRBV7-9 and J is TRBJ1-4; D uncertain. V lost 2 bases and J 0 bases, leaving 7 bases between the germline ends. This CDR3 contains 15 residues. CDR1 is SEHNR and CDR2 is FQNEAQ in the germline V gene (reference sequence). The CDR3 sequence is CASSLFEATNEKLFF. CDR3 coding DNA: TGTGCCAGCAGCTTATTTGAGGCAACTAATGAAAAACTGTTTTTT.

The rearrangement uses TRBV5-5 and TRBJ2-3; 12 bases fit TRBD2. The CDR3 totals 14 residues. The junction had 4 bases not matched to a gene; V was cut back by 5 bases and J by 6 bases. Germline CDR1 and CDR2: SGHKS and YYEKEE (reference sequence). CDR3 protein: CASSSSGGADTQYF. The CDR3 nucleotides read TGTGCCAGCAGTTCTAGCGGGGGGGCGGATACGCAGTATTTT.

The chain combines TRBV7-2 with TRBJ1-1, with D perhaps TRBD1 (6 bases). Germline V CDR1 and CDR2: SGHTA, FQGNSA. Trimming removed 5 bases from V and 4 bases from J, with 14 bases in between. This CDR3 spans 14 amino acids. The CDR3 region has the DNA TGTGCCAGCAGCCGCACCCAGGGGAGCACTGAAGCTTTCTTT. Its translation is CASSRTQGSTEAFF.

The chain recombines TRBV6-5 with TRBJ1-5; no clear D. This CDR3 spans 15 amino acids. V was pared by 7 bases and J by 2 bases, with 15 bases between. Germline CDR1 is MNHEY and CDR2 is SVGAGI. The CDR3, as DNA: TGTGCCAGCACCCCGGCGGGGAAGGGCAATCAGCCCCAGCATTTT. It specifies CASTPAGKGNQPQHF.

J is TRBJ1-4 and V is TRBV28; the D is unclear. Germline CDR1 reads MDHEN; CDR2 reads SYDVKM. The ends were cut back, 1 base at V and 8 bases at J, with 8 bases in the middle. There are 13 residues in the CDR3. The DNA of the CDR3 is TGTGCCAGCAGTTTATCAGAATGGGAAAAACTGTTTTTT. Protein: CASSLSEWEKLFF.

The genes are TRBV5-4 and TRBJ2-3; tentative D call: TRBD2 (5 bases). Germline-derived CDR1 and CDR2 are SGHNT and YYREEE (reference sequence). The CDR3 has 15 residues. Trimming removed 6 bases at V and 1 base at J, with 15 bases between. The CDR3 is CASTDRARGTDTQYF. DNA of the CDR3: TGTGCCAGCACCGATCGGGCGAGGGGCACAGATACGCAGTATTTT.

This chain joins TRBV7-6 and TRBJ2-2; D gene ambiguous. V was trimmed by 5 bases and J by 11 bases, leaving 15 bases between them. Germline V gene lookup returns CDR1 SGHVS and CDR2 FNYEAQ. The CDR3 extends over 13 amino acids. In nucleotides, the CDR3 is TGTGCCAGCAGCCCCCCGACAAGTCGAGAGCTGTTTTTT. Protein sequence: CASSPPTSRELFF. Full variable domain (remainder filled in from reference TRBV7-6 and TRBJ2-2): GAGVSQSPRYKVTKRGQDVALRCDPISGHVSLYWYRQALGQGPEFLTYFNYEAQQDKSGLPNDRFSAERPEGSISTLTIQRTEQRDSAMYRCASSPPTSRELFFGEGSRLTVL.